The next 23 T cell receptor beta chains were all read from a single sample in a study of blood T cell repertoires in COVID-19. Only in-frame clones appear in the TCRdb table, and some are missing; sequencing was by immunoSEQ multiplex PCR. The sample shows about 68,000 clones, 80% to 90% of them seen only once. Sequenced material: peripheral blood. The receptors derive from a woman aged 55-75 years with acute or convalescent COVID-19.

The genes are TRBV15 and TRBJ2-7; 16 bases are shared with TRBD2. V trimming: 3 bases; J trimming: 0 bases; junction bases outside the gene matches: 2. Germline CDR1 and CDR2: LNHNV and YYDKDF (reference sequence). CDR3 size: 17 residues. The CDR3 spells CATSRGLAGGYSYEQYF. The CDR3 coding sequence is TGTGCCACCAGCAGGGGACTAGCGGGAGGGTACTCCTACGAGCAGTACTTC. Using reference TRBV15 and TRBJ2-7 for the parts outside the CDR3, the full variable domain is DAMVIQNPRYQVTQFGKPVTLSCSQTLNHNVMYWYQQKSSQAPKLLFHYYDKDFNNEADTPDNFQSRRPNTSFCFLDIRSPGLGDTAMYLCATSRGLAGGYSYEQYFGPGTRLTVT.

The chain couples TRBV27 to TRBJ1-1; weak D call: TRBD1 (6 bases). V shed 6 bases and J shed 1 base, with 15 bases lying between them. Per the germline V gene, CDR1 is MNHEY and CDR2 is SMNVEV (reference sequence). The CDR3 extends over 15 amino acids. CDR3 sequence: CASRGFRTENTEAFF. The CDR3 DNA follows: TGTGCCAGCAGGGGTTTCCGGACAGAGAACACTGAAGCTTTCTTT.

This clone was counted a single time. The chain has TRBV27 and TRBJ1-5, with D possibly matching TRBD1 (5 bases). Germline CDR1 reads MNHEY; CDR2 reads SMNVEV (reference sequence). This CDR3 has 15 residues. Trimming removed 6 bases from V and 6 bases from J, with 18 bases in between. Here the CDR3 DNA reads TGTGCCAGCAGACCCGGGACGTCGGGGGGTCAGCCCCAGCATTTT. This encodes CASRPGTSGGQPQHF.

The genes are TRBV6-1 and TRBJ1-2, with D perhaps TRBD1 (6 bases). V shed 1 base and J shed 3 bases, with 12 bases lying between them. The CDR3 sequence is 15 residues long. Germline CDR1 reads MNHNS; CDR2 reads SASEGT. For the CDR3, the DNA is TGTGCCAGCAGTGAAGGACAGGCCAGGTACTATGGCTACACCTTC. It translates to CASSEGQARYYGYTF.

This CDR3 reads CASSSMTGPQGYTF. CDR3 nucleotide sequence: TGTGCCAGCAGTTCCATGACAGGGCCTCAAGGCTACACCTTC. The rearrangement joins TRBV27 to TRBJ1-2; the match to TRBD1 covers 7 bases. Germline assignment: CDR1 MNHEY and CDR2 SMNVEV (reference sequence). V was pared by 4 bases and J by 8 bases, with 10 bases of the junction left unmatched. The CDR3 totals 14 residues.

The genes are TRBV28 and TRBJ1-5; no clear D gene. V lost 3 bases to trimming and J lost 8 bases, with 8 bases between them. The CDR3 length is 12 residues. Germline loops: CDR1 MDHEN, CDR2 SYDVKM. The CDR3 bases are TGTGCCAGCAGTTTCCCCGGGGAGCCCCAGCATTTT. It encodes CASSFPGEPQHF.

This chain joins TRBV4-2 and TRBJ1-5; D ambiguous. V lost 0 bases and J 0 bases, leaving 12 bases between the germline ends. CDR1 and CDR2 from the germline V gene are LGHNA and YNFKEQ. The CDR3 covers 17 residues. DNA for the CDR3: TGTGCCAGCAGCCAAGATCCGACAACAAATAGCAATCAGCCCCAGCATTTT. It specifies CASSQDPTTNSNQPQHF.

In the case of this clone: One junction end does not reproduce the germline sequence, and a read error may be involved. The gene calls are TRBV5-1 and TRBJ2-7; 8 bases align to TRBD2. CDR1 is SGHRS and CDR2 is YFSETQ in the germline V gene. The CDR3 is made up of 16 amino acids. DNA for the CDR3: TGCGCCAGCAGCTTGGGGGAAGCGGGAGCCTCCCACGAGCAGTACTTC. Amino acids: CASSLGEAGASHEQYF.

This chain links TRBV7-6 with TRBJ2-2; 12 nucleotides agree with TRBD2. There are 15 residues in the CDR3. V lost 5 bases and J lost 6; bases outside the gene matches: 4. Germline V gene lookup returns CDR1 SGHVS and CDR2 FNYEAQ. CDR3 nucleotide sequence: TGTGCCAGCAGCAGGACTAGCGGGACGGCCGGGGAGCTGTTTTTT. It codes for CASSRTSGTAGELFF.

V and J are TRBV5-1 and TRBJ1-1, with a tentative D call TRBD1 (5 bases). The CDR3 consists of 14 residues. Germline V gene data show CDR1 as SGHRS and CDR2 as YFSETQ. With 2 bases removed from V and 2 bases from J, the gap between germline ends came to 10 bases. The CDR3 reads CASSFYGGNTEAFF. The DNA of the CDR3 is TGCGCCAGCAGCTTTTACGGGGGAAACACTGAAGCTTTCTTT.

This chain connects TRBV5-8 to TRBJ2-3; D possibly corresponds to TRBD2 (6 bases). The CDR3 is 13 residues long. Germline lookup yields CDR1 SGHTS and CDR2 YDEGEE. Trimming took off 4 bases at V and 4 bases at J, with 10 bases between the two ends. The CDR3: CASSPEGADTQYF. In DNA form, the CDR3 reads TGTGCCAGCAGCCCGGAGGGTGCAGATACGCAGTATTTT.

The V and J genes are TRBV2 and TRBJ2-3; D perhaps matches TRBD2 (5 bases). Trimming removed 5 bases from V and 0 bases from J, with 6 bases in between. Germline V gene sequence: CDR1 SNHLY, CDR2 FYNNEI. This CDR3 spans 13 amino acids. The CDR3 DNA sequence: TGTGCCAGCAGTAGGACTAGCACAGATACGCAGTATTTT. It specifies CASSRTSTDTQYF.

In this sample, this clone turned up a few times. CDR3 coding DNA: TGTGCCAGCAGTTACAAGCAGGGGGGGAACACTGAAGCTTTCTTT. Its protein is CASSYKQGGNTEAFF. The chain employs TRBV6-5 and TRBJ1-1; 7 nucleotides match TRBD1. V lost 2 bases to trimming and J lost 1 base; unmatched junction nucleotides: 4. This CDR3 spans 15 amino acids. CDR1 MNHEY and CDR2 SVGAGI come from the germline V gene.

V usage is TRBV24-1 and J usage is TRBJ2-7; the D is unclear. From germline, CDR1 is KGHDR and CDR2 SFDVKD. The CDR3 extends over 13 amino acids. The germline V and J ends were trimmed by 2 bases and 3 bases, with 7 bases remaining between them. The CDR3 spells CATSDSFYYEQYF. The CDR3 DNA reads TGTGCCACCAGTGATTCCTTTTACTACGAGCAGTACTTC.

Of note for this clone: One end of the junction varies from germline; a read error may be responsible. This chain joins TRBV7-9 and TRBJ1-5; D remains unclear. The germline gives CDR1 SEHNR, CDR2 FQNEAQ (reference sequence). The CDR3 is 13 residues long. The CDR3 sequence is CASSAGSDQPQHF. As DNA, the CDR3 is TGTGCCAGCAGCGCAGGTAGCGATCAGCCCCAGCATTTT.

The table lists this clone with a count of one. The chain recombines TRBV6-5 with TRBJ2-3; weak D call: TRBD1 (5 bases). The CDR3 length is 14 residues. Germline V gives CDR1 MNHEY, CDR2 SVGAGI. Trimming stripped 2 bases from V and 1 base from J, with 7 bases between. For the CDR3, the DNA is TGTGCCAGCAGTTACCTCAGGGGCACAGATACGCAGTATTTT. This codes for CASSYLRGTDTQYF.

The rearrangement joins TRBV27 to TRBJ1-2; TRBD1 agrees at 7 bases. Germline V gene data show CDR1 as MNHEY and CDR2 as SMNVEV (reference sequence). Germline trimming cut 4 bases from V and 5 bases from J; bases unmatched to any gene: 7. This CDR3 region has 14 residues. CDR3 DNA: TGTGCCAGCAGTTGGGCGGACAGGAGATATGGCTACACCTTC. It translates to CASSWADRRYGYTF.

The chain employs TRBV2 and TRBJ1-5; TRBD1 is a possible D gene (5 bases). From germline, CDR1 is SNHLY and CDR2 FYNNEI. The V end was cut by 6 bases, the J end by 1 base, with 13 bases between. This CDR3 has 15 residues. This CDR3 is CASSVAGGSNQPQHF. The CDR3 DNA sequence: TGTGCCAGCAGCGTGGCCGGGGGGAGCAATCAGCCCCAGCATTTT.

This clone was detected only once. The rearrangement links TRBV28 to TRBJ2-6, with no clear D. CDR1 and CDR2 from the germline V gene are MDHEN and SYDVKM. With 6 bases removed from V and 0 bases from J, the gap between germline ends came to 9 bases. This CDR3 comprises 15 residues. The CDR3 sequence: CASSPTGSGANVLTF. The CDR3, as DNA: TGTGCCAGCAGCCCGACGGGCTCTGGGGCCAACGTCCTGACTTTC.

The V and J genes are TRBV12-5 and TRBJ2-1; D gene unclear. CDR1 is LGHNT, CDR2 FRNRAP, per germline. The CDR3 covers 15 residues. V lost 0 bases and J 5 bases, leaving 11 bases between the germline ends. CDR3 protein: CASGLVRGADNEQFF. In DNA form, the CDR3 reads TGTGCTAGTGGTTTGGTACGCGGCGCAGACAATGAGCAGTTCTTC.

The chain recombines TRBV3-1 (or the pseudogene TRBV3-2) with TRBJ2-3; 13 bases are a match to TRBD2. In germline, CDR1 is LGHDT, CDR2 YNNKEL (reference sequence). The length of the CDR3 is 16 residues. J lost 2 bases, V lost 4 bases, and 3 bases had no gene match. The CDR3 protein is CASSPTSGGATDTQYF. The CDR3 coding sequence is TGTGCCAGCAGCCCCACTAGCGGGGGGGCCACAGATACGCAGTATTTT.

The chain carries TRBV5-1 and TRBJ1-2; D perhaps matches TRBD1 (6 bases). The CDR3 runs to 15 residues. Trimming stripped 0 bases from V and 5 bases from J, with 14 bases between. In germline, CDR1 is SGHRS, CDR2 YFSETQ. The CDR3 sequence: CASSLDRADLYGYTF. CDR3 coding DNA: TGCGCCAGCAGCTTGGACAGGGCCGACCTTTATGGCTACACCTTC. Full variable domain (remainder filled in from reference TRBV5-1 and TRBJ1-2): KAGVTQTPRYLIKTRGQQVTLSCSPISGHRSVSWYQQTPGQGLQFLFEYFSETQRNKGNFPGRFSGRQFSNSRSEMNVSTLELGDSALYLCASSLDRADLYGYTFGSGTRLTVV.

This clone was seen just once. The V gene is TRBV7-6, the J gene TRBJ2-1; 8 nucleotides line up with TRBD2. The junction had 8 bases not matched to a gene; V was cut back by 2 bases and J by 8 bases. CDR3 size: 15 residues. CDR1 is SGHVS, CDR2 FNYEAQ, per germline. DNA for the CDR3: TGTGCCAGCAGCTTAACTGGGACTAGGGCTGATGAGCAGTTCTTC. Its protein is CASSLTGTRADEQFF. The full variable domain, rest sourced from reference TRBV7-6 and TRBJ2-1, is GAGVSQSPRYKVTKRGQDVALRCDPISGHVSLYWYRQALGQGPEFLTYFNYEAQQDKSGLPNDRFSAERPEGSISTLTIQRTEQRDSAMYRCASSLTGTRADEQFFGPGTRLTVL.